This T cell receptor beta chain derives from a study of blood T cell repertoires in COVID-19. Overall study context: Acute-phase and convalescent COVID-19 samples originated in the United States, Italy and Spain.

CDR1 and CDR2 (germline): SQVTM, ANQGSEA. The CDR3 is made up of 13 amino acids. Trimming took off 4 bases at V and 4 bases at J, with 13 bases between the two ends. The assay was immunoSEQ multiplex PCR, and TCRdb's table has in-frame clones only and misses some. The sample yields approximately 270,000 clones, about 85% seen once. The sample comprised peripheral blood. This chain joins TRBV29-1 and TRBJ2-5; perhaps TRBD2 as D (6 bases). This sequence was found in a human donor with COVID-19, enrolled during active disease. The donor label of this sample is uncertain. CDR3 protein: CSVVRTGVETQYF. The CDR3 nucleotides read TGCAGCGTTGTGCGCACGGGGGTAGAGACCCAGTACTTC. The full variable domain, its missing parts supplied by reference TRBV29-1 and TRBJ2-5, is SAVISQKPSRDICQRGTSLTIQCQVDSQVTMMFWYRQQPGQSLTLIATANQGSEATYESGFVIDKFPISRPNLTFSTLTVSNMSPEDSSIYLCSVVRTGVETQYFGPGTRLLVL.